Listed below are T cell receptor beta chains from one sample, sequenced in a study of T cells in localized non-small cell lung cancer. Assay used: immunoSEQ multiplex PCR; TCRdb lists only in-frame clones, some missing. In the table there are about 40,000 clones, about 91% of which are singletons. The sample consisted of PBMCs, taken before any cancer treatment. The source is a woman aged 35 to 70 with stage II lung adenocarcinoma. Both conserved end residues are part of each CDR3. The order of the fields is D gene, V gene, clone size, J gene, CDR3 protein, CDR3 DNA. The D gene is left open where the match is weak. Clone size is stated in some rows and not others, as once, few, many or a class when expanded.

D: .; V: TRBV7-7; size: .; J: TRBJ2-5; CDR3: CASSLRAYQETQYF; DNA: TGTGCCAGCAGCTTAAGGGCATATCAAGAGACCCAGTACTTC
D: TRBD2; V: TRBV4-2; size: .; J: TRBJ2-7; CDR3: CASSQEGRIAGDYEQYF; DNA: TGTGCCAGCAGCCAAGAAGGCCGAATAGCGGGGGACTACGAGCAGTACTTC
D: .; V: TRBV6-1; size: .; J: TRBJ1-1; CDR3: CASIPWGGDGTEAFF; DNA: TGTGCCAGCATCCCCTGGGGGGGGGACGGAACTGAAGCTTTCTTT
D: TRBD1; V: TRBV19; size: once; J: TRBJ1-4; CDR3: CASTQGYANEKLFF; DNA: TGTGCCAGTACACAGGGGTATGCTAATGAAAAACTGTTTTTT
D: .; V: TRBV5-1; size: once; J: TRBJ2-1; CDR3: CASSWVFASYNEQFF; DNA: TGCGCCAGCAGCTGGGTGTTTGCCTCCTACAATGAGCAGTTCTTC
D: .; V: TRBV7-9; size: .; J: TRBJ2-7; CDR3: CASSLALGLDPWEQYF; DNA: TGTGCCAGCAGCTTAGCGCTGGGACTGGATCCTTGGGAGCAGTACTTC
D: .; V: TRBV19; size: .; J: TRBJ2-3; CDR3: CASGSPGRGTDTQYF; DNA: TGTGCCAGTGGGTCCCCGGGGCGGGGCACAGATACGCAGTATTTT
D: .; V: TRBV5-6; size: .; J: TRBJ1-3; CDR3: CASSLTGTHSGNTIYF; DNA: TGTGCCAGCAGCCTCACCGGGACACACTCTGGAAACACCATATATTTT
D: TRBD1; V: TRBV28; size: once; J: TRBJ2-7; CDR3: CATDSGQGNSYEQYF; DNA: TGTGCCACGGACTCAGGACAGGGGAACTCCTACGAGCAGTACTTC
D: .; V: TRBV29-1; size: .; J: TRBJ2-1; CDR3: CSGQDPSYNEQFF; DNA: TGCAGCGGTCAGGATCCCTCCTACAATGAGCAGTTCTTC
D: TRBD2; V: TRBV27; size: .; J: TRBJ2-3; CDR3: CASSSGTSGRDTQYF; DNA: TGTGCCAGCAGTTCGGGGACTAGCGGGAGAGATACGCAGTATTTT
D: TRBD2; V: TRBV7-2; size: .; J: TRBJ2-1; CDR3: CASSLGLAGGLQQFF; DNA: TGTGCCAGCAGCTTGGGGTTAGCGGGGGGGCTTCAGCAGTTCTTC
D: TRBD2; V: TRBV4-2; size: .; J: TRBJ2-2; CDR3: CASSQERLAVENTGELFF; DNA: TGTGCCAGCAGCCAAGAAAGGCTAGCGGTAGAGAACACCGGGGAGCTGTTTTTT
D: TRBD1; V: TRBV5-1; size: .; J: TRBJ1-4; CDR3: CASSAEIQGAGEKLFF; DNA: TGCGCCAGCAGCGCAGAAATACAGGGGGCAGGTGAAAAACTGTTTTTT
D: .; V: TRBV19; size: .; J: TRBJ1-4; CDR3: CASSQAGTPNEKLFF; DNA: TGTGCCAGTAGCCAAGCGGGGACACCGAATGAAAAACTGTTTTTT
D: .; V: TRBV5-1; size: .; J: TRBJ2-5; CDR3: CASSLDSRETQYF; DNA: TGCGCCAGCAGCTTGGATAGCAGGGAGACCCAGTACTTC
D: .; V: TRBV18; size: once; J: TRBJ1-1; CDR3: CASSPLLDTEAFF; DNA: TGTGCCAGCTCACCTCTCCTAGACACTGAAGCTTTCTTT
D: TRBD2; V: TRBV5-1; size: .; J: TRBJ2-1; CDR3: CASSLPGLNYNEQFF; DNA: TGCGCCAGCAGCTTGCCGGGACTAAACTACAATGAGCAGTTCTTC
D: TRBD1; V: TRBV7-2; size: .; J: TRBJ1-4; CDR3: CASGLYGTGDEKLFF; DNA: TGTGCCAGCGGTCTTTACGGGACAGGGGACGAAAAACTGTTTTTT
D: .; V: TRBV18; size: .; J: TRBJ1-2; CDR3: CASSPIGLPLYGYTF; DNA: TGTGCCAGCTCACCAATAGGTTTGCCCCTTTATGGCTACACCTTC
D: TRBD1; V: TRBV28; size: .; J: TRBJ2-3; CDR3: CASSPPGTGVSTDTQYF; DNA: TGTGCCAGCAGTCCACCCGGGACAGGGGTCAGCACAGATACGCAGTATTTT
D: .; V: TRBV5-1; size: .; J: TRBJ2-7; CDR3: CASSLDRSEQYF; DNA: TGCGCCAGCAGCTTGGACAGGAGCGAGCAGTACTTC
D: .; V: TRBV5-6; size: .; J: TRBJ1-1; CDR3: CASRTGQRREAFF; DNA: TGTGCCAGCAGGACGGGACAAAGGAGGGAAGCTTTCTTT